This T cell receptor beta chain was found in a study of OX40 agonist ivuxolimab in advanced cancers. In the study overall: Those treated in dose escalation had hepatocellular carcinoma, melanoma, renal cell cancer or head and neck cancer. A history of anti-PD-1, anti-PD-L1 or anti-CTLA-4 therapy was acceptable, and 40% had some.

There are a few counts of this clone. Antigen unknown. Germline V gene data show CDR1 as SEHNR and CDR2 as FQNEAQ (reference sequence). With 5 bases removed from V and 5 bases from J, the gap between germline ends came to 15 bases. The CDR3 runs 14 residues. Patients were ineligible given autoimmune disease history or systemic immunosuppression. Sequenced by immunoSEQ multiplex PCR; TCRdb stores in-frame clones only, minus some. This sample has about 55,000 clones, with roughly nine tenths found just once. Study-level findings and limits: Partial responders treated at 0.1-3.0 mg/kg exhibited clonal expansion among the lowest measured.

Sequenced here: CD4+ or CD8+ T cells sorted from blood, sampled in a trial of the OX40 agonist ivuxolimab. The sequence was collected from an adult with an advanced solid tumor such as melanoma, head and neck, liver or kidney cancer. The rearrangement joins TRBV7-9 to TRBJ1-2; D call uncertain. The CDR3 sequence: CASSLGHSDYGYTF. The CDR3 DNA follows: TGTGCCAGCAGCCTTGGTCACAGCGATTATGGCTACACCTTC.